This T cell receptor (beta chain) was observed in a study of cytomegalovirus exposure and HLA in healthy donors. Study-wide results and caveats: Several of the most significant clusters appeared linked to common viral pathogens, based on a later analysis. The study flagged about 160 TCR beta chains as cytomegalovirus-associated. TCR beta sequences numbering around 15,000 were associated with HLA alleles at 0.05 false discovery rate in a later analysis.

The PCR made use of 60 Vbeta and 13 Jbeta primers. Assay: immunoSEQ multiplex PCR; the TCRdb copy retains only in-frame clones and omits some. Of around 150,000 clones listed, about a tenth are singletons. Note on this clone: The antigen remains unidentified. The sample contains more than one DNA sequence encoding this CDR3.

Sequencing used PBMCs. The source of this sequence is a male donor in good health and CMV-seronegative.

Here the CDR3 reads CASSPRVDTEAFF. The CDR3 region has the DNA TGTGCCAGCTCACCCAGGGTGGACACTGAAGCTTTCTTT. The chain combines TRBV18 with TRBJ1-1, with D possibly TRBD1 on 5 matching bases. Germline CDR1 KGHSH, CDR2 LQKENI. The CDR3 runs to 13 residues. The V gene lost 3 bases and the J gene lost 3 bases, with 8 bases spanning the gap.